This passage covers 29 T cell receptor beta chains from one sample sequenced in a study of shared clonotypes between healthy human individuals. Assay: immunoSEQ multiplex PCR; the TCRdb copy retains only in-frame clones and omits some. The data hold around 700,000 clones, with less than 80% observed a single time. The specimen sequenced was memory CD4+ T cells sorted from blood. Specified subset: CD45RA-negative fraction. All receptors come from a woman aged 30 to 39 in good health.

The chain combines TRBV2 with TRBJ2-7; TRBD2 agrees at 8 bases. CDR1 is SNHLY, CDR2 FYNNEI, per germline. The CDR3 spans 14 residues. The trim removed 4 bases at V and 3 bases at J, leaving 5 bases unmatched. The CDR3 DNA is TGTGCCAGCAGTGTGGGCGCGGGAGGCTACGAGCAGTACTTC. Protein product: CASSVGAGGYEQYF.

CDR3 loop: CASGIYSGRAFVETQYF. The CDR3 coding sequence is TGTGCTAGTGGTATATATAGCGGGAGGGCCTTTGTAGAGACCCAGTACTTC. This sequence joins TRBV12-5 and TRBJ2-5, with 11 bases identical to TRBD2. The CDR3 is 17 residues long. Per germline, CDR1 LGHNT and CDR2 FRNRAP. Trimming at V came to 5 bases and at J to 4 bases, leaving 12 bases not matched to a gene.

The rearrangement uses TRBV11-2 and TRBJ1-5; D may be TRBD1 (5 bases). Trimming pared 3 bases from V and 6 bases from J, leaving 18 bases between. CDR1 is SGHAT, CDR2 FQNNGV, per germline. This CDR3 is built from 16 residues. The CDR3, as DNA: TGTGCCAGCAGCTTTAACGGGGGTGAGCCAGGTCAGCCCCAGCATTTT. Protein sequence: CASSFNGGEPGQPQHF.

On this clone: Other DNA sequences in the same sample also yield this CDR3. J is TRBJ2-7 and V is TRBV5-1; TRBD2 might be the D (6 bases). The CDR3 sequence is 14 residues long. Germline loops: CDR1 SGHRS, CDR2 YFSETQ. The V and J ends lost 1 base and 3 bases respectively, with 11 bases between them. CDR3 loop: CASSLYSGSYEQYF. DNA of the CDR3: TGCGCCAGCAGCTTGTATAGCGGAAGCTACGAGCAGTACTTC.

A note on this clone: Possible read error: a much larger clone is one base away. The chain couples TRBV27 to TRBJ1-1, with D possibly matching TRBD1 (6 bases). Germline V lookup: CDR1 MNHEY, CDR2 SMNVEV (reference sequence). The CDR3 is made up of 12 amino acids. Trimming took 6 bases from V and 1 from J, leaving 6 bases between them. The CDR3 protein is CASRQGNTEAFF. The CDR3 bases are TGTGCCAGCAGACAGGGGAACACTGAAGCTTTCTTT.

The chain links TRBV19 to TRBJ2-3; D perhaps matches TRBD1 (5 bases). Trimming took off 8 bases at V and 2 bases at J, with 17 bases between the two ends. Germline V CDR1 and CDR2: LNHDA, SQIVND (reference sequence). This CDR3 is built from 15 residues. The CDR3 region is CASSRQSGYTDTQYF. The CDR3, as DNA: TGTGCCAGTTCTCGACAGAGTGGATACACAGATACGCAGTATTTT.

CDR3 DNA sequence: TGTGCCAGCAGTACACTCGGTGGGGGGGCGGGTGAGCAGTACTTC. Its protein is CASSTLGGGAGEQYF. This chain connects TRBV28 to TRBJ2-7, with a weak D call TRBD2 (7 bases). This CDR3 spans 15 amino acids. The germline gives CDR1 MDHEN, CDR2 SYDVKM. The ends were cut back, 5 bases at V and 7 bases at J, with 21 bases in the middle.

The chain employs TRBV5-1 and TRBJ2-5; 10 bases are shared with TRBD2. This CDR3 has 15 residues. The germline CDR1 and CDR2 sequences are SGHRS and YFSETQ. V was clipped by 4 bases and J by 3 bases; unmatched bases: 6. The CDR3 here is CASSRRGTSEETQYF. The CDR3 DNA follows: TGCGCCAGCAGCCGCAGAGGGACTAGCGAAGAGACCCAGTACTTC.

The chain is built from TRBV28 and TRBJ1-1; D not resolved. The CDR3 is 14 amino acids. The V end was cut by 5 bases, the J end by 6 bases, with 16 bases between. CDR1 MDHEN and CDR2 SYDVKM come from the germline V gene. CDR3 loop: CASSPYPTSSEAFF. DNA of the CDR3: TGTGCCAGCAGTCCATACCCAACGAGCTCTGAAGCTTTCTTT.

The chain couples TRBV6-5 to TRBJ1-6, with D possibly matching TRBD1 (5 bases). The CDR3 has 14 amino acids. Trimming cost V 8 bases and J 9 bases, with 17 bases left between them. The germline V gene has CDR1 MNHEY and CDR2 SVGAGI. The CDR3 region is CASSGPGGSSPLHF. The CDR3 coding sequence is TGTGCCAGCTCCGGTCCCGGGGGGAGTTCACCCCTCCACTTT.

This chain uses TRBV9 with TRBJ2-5, with no clear D. The CDR3 has 14 amino acids. Germline CDR1 SGDLS, CDR2 YYNGEE. Trimming cost V 4 bases and J 5 bases, with 15 bases left between them. The CDR3 loop reads CASSPQAWSETQYF. CDR3 coding DNA: TGTGCCAGCAGCCCCCAAGCGTGGAGTGAGACCCAGTACTTC.

The sample holds a few counts of this clone. In nucleotides, the CDR3 is TGTGCCAGCAGTGATATGAATCAGCCCCAGCATTTT. Translating it yields CASSDMNQPQHF. This rearrangement joins TRBV27 to TRBJ1-5; no clear D. This CDR3 has 12 residues. From germline, CDR1 is MNHEY and CDR2 SMNVEV (reference sequence). V lost 5 bases and J lost 4, with 6 bases in between.

Here the CDR3 DNA reads TGTGCCAGCAGTTTACTGGGGGGCGGCGTCGGTGGGGCCAACGTCCTGACTTTC. It is translated as CASSLLGGGVGGANVLTF. The chain joins TRBV28 to TRBJ2-6; possibly TRBD1 or TRBD2 for D (6 bases each). Trimming shortened V by 2 bases and J by 3 bases, and 17 bases separated the two germline ends. The CDR3 covers 18 residues. Germline CDR1 reads MDHEN; CDR2 reads SYDVKM.

The chain couples TRBV20-1 to TRBJ2-1; D unresolved. Germline CDR1 DFQATT, CDR2 SNEGSKA (reference sequence). V dropped 3 bases and J dropped 8 bases, with 8 bases sitting between them. This CDR3 has 11 amino acids. Here the CDR3 reads CSASDHYEQFF. The CDR3, as DNA: TGCAGTGCTAGCGACCACTATGAGCAGTTCTTC.

V is TRBV28 and J is TRBJ2-3; no clear D. Per the germline V gene, CDR1 is MDHEN and CDR2 is SYDVKM. Trimming removed 6 bases at V and 0 bases at J, with 13 bases between. CDR3 length: 15 residues. The CDR3 sequence: CASSHKGSSTDTQYF. DNA of the CDR3: TGTGCCAGCAGCCATAAGGGCTCTAGCACAGATACGCAGTATTTT.

The chain recombines TRBV28 with TRBJ2-7; D is uncertain. The CDR3 consists of 13 residues. With 7 bases removed from V and 0 bases from J, the gap between germline ends came to 10 bases. CDR1 is MDHEN and CDR2 is SYDVKM in the germline V gene. CDR3 sequence reads: CASNADSSYEQYF. The CDR3 DNA is TGTGCCAGCAACGCCGATAGCTCCTACGAGCAGTACTTC.

On this clone: Distinct nucleotide sequences in the sample also encode this CDR3. This rearrangement joins TRBV28 to TRBJ1-5; 7 bases fit TRBD1. Germline assignment: CDR1 MDHEN and CDR2 SYDVKM. After removal of 4 bases from V and 3 bases from J, the junction contained 3 bases not matched to a gene. The CDR3 is 14 amino acids. The CDR3 loop is CASSSTGDNQPQHF. The CDR3 DNA reads TGTGCCAGCAGTTCTACAGGGGACAATCAGCCCCAGCATTTT.

The V and J genes are TRBV10-3 and TRBJ2-2; possible D gene TRBD2, 7 bases. Germline CDR1 is ENHRY and CDR2 is SYGVKD. Between the trimmed V and J ends, which lost 0 bases and 4 bases, there was a span of 15 bases. The CDR3 spans 17 residues. DNA of the CDR3: TGTGCCATCAGTGAGTCGTTGGCGGGGGCTAGCACCGGGGAGCTGTTTTTT. Amino acids: CAISESLAGASTGELFF.

In its sample, this clone was seen a few times. The rearrangement links TRBV5-1 to TRBJ1-4; D may be TRBD1 (6 bases). The CDR3 spans 17 residues. V lost 2 bases and J lost 4, with 18 bases in between. The germline V gene has CDR1 SGHRS and CDR2 YFSETQ. The CDR3 is CASSFGTSTGSNEKLFF. CDR3 nucleotide sequence: TGCGCCAGCAGCTTCGGGACCAGTACAGGGAGTAATGAAAAACTGTTTTTT.

This clone was picked up a small number of times. The CDR3 bases are TGTGCCAGCAGGGTCTGGGCGGGACTAGAGACCCAGTACTTC. Its protein is CASRVWAGLETQYF. V and J are TRBV2 and TRBJ2-5, with D perhaps matching TRBD2 (6 bases). Germline CDR1 and CDR2: SNHLY and FYNNEI. Trimming shortened V by 6 bases and J by 4 bases, and 15 bases separated the two germline ends. CDR3 size: 14 residues.

As for this clone: Other DNA sequences in the same sample also yield this CDR3. The V call is TRBV28, the J call TRBJ2-7; 8 nucleotides line up with TRBD1. Trimming took 4 bases from V and 4 from J; bases not matched to a gene: 3. CDR3 length: 13 amino acids. Germline loops: CDR1 MDHEN, CDR2 SYDVKM. DNA for the CDR3: TGTGCCAGCAGTTCCGGGACAGGTTACGAGCAGTACTTC. It specifies CASSSGTGYEQYF.

This clone was seen just once. The V and J genes are TRBV28 and TRBJ2-5; a weak D match, TRBD1 (5 bases). The CDR3 consists of 17 residues. The V end lost 2 bases, the J end lost 5 bases, and 21 bases lay between the germline ends. Germline V gives CDR1 MDHEN, CDR2 SYDVKM. This CDR3 is CASSLSQGGVGWETQYF. In DNA form, the CDR3 reads TGTGCCAGCAGTTTAAGTCAGGGCGGAGTTGGGTGGGAGACCCAGTACTTC.

Note on this clone: A much larger clone is a single base away; this may be a read error. V usage is TRBV19 and J usage is TRBJ1-5; D unclear. This CDR3 has 13 amino acids. CDR1 and CDR2 from the germline V gene are LNHDA and SQIVND (reference sequence). CDR3 protein: CASSKSANQLQHF. As DNA, the CDR3 is TGTGCCAGTAGTAAGTCTGCAAATCAGCTCCAGCATTTT.

This sequence joins TRBV4-1 and TRBJ2-2; D not certain. CDR1 and CDR2 from the germline V gene are MGHRA and YSYEKL. The CDR3 sequence is 13 residues long. Deletions cut 0 bases from V and 7 bases from J, with 6 bases between. In DNA, the CDR3 is TGCGCCAGCAGCCAAGACTGGGGCGGGGAGCTGTTTTTT. Amino acids: CASSQDWGGELFF.

Details on this clone: This sample includes further DNA sequences coding for the same CDR3. The chain uses TRBV5-1 and TRBJ2-3, with 10 bases fitting TRBD2. The CDR3 loop spans 15 amino acids. V gave up 2 bases and J gave up 3 bases; unmatched junction bases: 3. The V gene's germline CDR1 is SGHRS and CDR2 YFSETQ. The CDR3 DNA reads TGCGCCAGCAGCTTCCTAGCGGGAGTAACAGATACGCAGTATTTT. Amino acid sequence: CASSFLAGVTDTQYF.

The chain employs TRBV7-2 and TRBJ1-1; the D gene is possibly TRBD1 (5 bases). The germline V gene has CDR1 SGHTA and CDR2 FQGNSA. V was pared by 5 bases and J by 6 bases, with 16 bases between. The CDR3 runs to 14 residues. Here the CDR3 reads CASSPLGGTAEAFF. CDR3 in DNA: TGTGCCAGCAGCCCCTTGGGGGGGACGGCTGAAGCTTTCTTT.

This clone was found a few times. The J gene is TRBJ2-1, the V gene TRBV5-8; 11 bases map to TRBD2. This CDR3 has 17 residues. Germline V lookup: CDR1 SGHTS, CDR2 YDEGEE. Trimming cost V 1 base and J 7 bases; bases outside gene matches: 10. The chain's CDR3 is CASSLTSTSGMLNEQFF. The CDR3, as DNA: TGTGCCAGCAGCTTGACCTCGACTAGCGGGATGCTTAATGAGCAGTTCTTC.

The chain uses TRBV5-4 and TRBJ2-5; 10 nucleotides line up with TRBD2. The CDR3 length is 15 residues. Germline CDR1 reads SGHNT; CDR2 reads YYREEE (reference sequence). V trimming: 4 bases; J trimming: 3 bases; junction bases outside the gene matches: 6. The CDR3 loop is CASSIFLAGEETQYF. The CDR3 DNA reads as TGTGCCAGCAGCATTTTCCTAGCGGGAGAAGAGACCCAGTACTTC. Full variable domain (outside the CDR3, taken from reference TRBV5-4 and TRBJ2-5): ETGVTQSPTHLIKTRGQQVTLRCSSQSGHNTVSWYQQALGQGPQFIFQYYREEENGRGNFPPRFSGLQFPNYSSELNVNALELDDSALYLCASSIFLAGEETQYFGPGTRLLVL.

J is TRBJ2-7 and V is TRBV7-9; 13 nucleotides line up with TRBD2. Germline CDR1 SEHNR, CDR2 FQNEAQ (reference sequence). Trimming took 3 bases from V and 2 from J; bases not matched to a gene: 4. There are 16 residues in the CDR3. The CDR3 region has the DNA TGTGCCAGCAGCTTGGGAGGGACTAGCGGGACCTACGAGCAGTACTTC. Translated: CASSLGGTSGTYEQYF. The complete variable domain, with remaining parts taken from reference TRBV7-9 and TRBJ2-7, reads DTGVSQNPRHKITKRGQNVTFRCDPISEHNRLYWYRQTLGQGPEFLTYFQNEAQLEKSRLLSDRFSAERPKGSFSTLEIQRTEQGDSAMYLCASSLGGTSGTYEQYFGPGTRLTVT.